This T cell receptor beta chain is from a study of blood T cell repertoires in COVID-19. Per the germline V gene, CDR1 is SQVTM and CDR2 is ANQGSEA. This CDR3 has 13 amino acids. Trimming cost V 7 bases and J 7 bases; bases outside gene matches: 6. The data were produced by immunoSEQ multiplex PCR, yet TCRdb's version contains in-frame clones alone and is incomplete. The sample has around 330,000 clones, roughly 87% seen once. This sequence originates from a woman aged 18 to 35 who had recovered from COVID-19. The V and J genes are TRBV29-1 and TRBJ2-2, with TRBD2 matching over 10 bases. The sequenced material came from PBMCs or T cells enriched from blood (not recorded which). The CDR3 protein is CSGRGLAVGELFF. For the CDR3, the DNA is TGCAGCGGAAGAGGACTAGCGGTCGGGGAGCTGTTTTTT.